A selection of T cell receptor beta chains follows, all from one sample in a study of blood T cell repertoires in COVID-19. This table comes from immunoSEQ multiplex PCR, and its TCRdb copy is limited to in-frame clones, with some not included. The repertoire holds 300,000 to 400,000 clones, with about 89% as singletons. The sample comprised peripheral blood. These receptors originate from a woman aged 45-65 years with COVID-19, enrolled during active disease. CDR3s include the opening cysteine and the closing phenylalanine or tryptophan. The D gene is left open where the match is weak. Size is stated for part of the rows, as once, few or many counts, or as a class when the clone is expanded.

>TRBV5-6|TRBD2|few|TRBJ2-4
TGTGCCAGCAGCTTGTTTGGTAGCGGGAGTTTCAAAAACATTCAGTACTTC
CASSLFGSGSFKNIQYF
>TRBV7-2|NA|NA|TRBJ2-2
TGTGCCAGCAGCTTTGAGGCCCTGGCCACCGGGGAGCTGTTTTTT
CASSFEALATGELFF
>TRBV15|TRBD1|once|TRBJ2-6
TGTGCCACCAGCAGAGACAGGGGGCTGGTCCTCTCTGGGGCCAACGTCCTGACTTTC
CATSRDRGLVLSGANVLTF
>TRBV5-1|TRBD2|NA|TRBJ2-1
TGCGCCAGCAGCCAACTAGCGGGAGGTGATGGTGAGCAGTTCTTC
CASSQLAGGDGEQFF
>TRBV27|NA|NA|TRBJ1-2
TGTGCCAGCAGTTTACTCGGGCAGGGCCGCTACACCTTC
CASSLLGQGRYTF
>TRBV4-1|NA|NA|TRBJ1-2
TGCGCCAGCAGCCAATCCGCGACAGGACAAGCTAACTATGGCTACACCTTC
CASSQSATGQANYGYTF
>TRBV7-2|NA|NA|TRBJ2-7
TGTGCCAGCAGCTTATTGGCTTACGAGCAGTACTTC
CASSLLAYEQYF
>TRBV11-2|NA|NA|TRBJ1-1
TGTGCCAGCAGCTTAGCCAGTAACACTGAAGCTTTCTTT
CASSLASNTEAFF
>TRBV4-1|TRBD2|NA|TRBJ2-2
TGCGCCAGCAGCCGAGGGGCGACAGCTAGCGGGAGGGCCGCCGGGGAGCTGTTTTTT
CASSRGATASGRAAGELFF
>TRBV19|NA|NA|TRBJ2-3
TGTGCCAGTACTTCATGGCAGGGCACAGATACGCAGTATTTT
CASTSWQGTDTQYF
>TRBV24-1|TRBD2|NA|TRBJ2-3
TGTGCCACCAGTGATTTCTCTCCGGGACTAGCGGGAGTCACGCAGTATTTT
CATSDFSPGLAGVTQYF
>TRBV6-6|TRBD1|once|TRBJ1-1
TGTGCCAGCAGCACCGGGACAGGGTTCACTGAAGCTTTCTTT
CASSTGTGFTEAFF
>TRBV29-1|NA|NA|TRBJ1-2
TGCAGCGTTGAATTCTCGTATCGGGACTCAAACGGCTACACCTTC
CSVEFSYRDSNGYTF
>TRBV5-4|NA|NA|TRBJ2-1
TGTGCCAGCAGCTCGCCCCAGACAACTTACAATGAGCAGTTCTTC
CASSSPQTTYNEQFF
>TRBV11-2|TRBD1|NA|TRBJ2-7
TGTGCCAGCAGCCTCAGACAGGGTTTAGATCGGATGGGGTACTTC
CASSLRQGLDRMGYF
>TRBV19|TRBD1|NA|TRBJ1-2
TGTGCCAGTACTTCCACAGACAGGGGCTTAGGAAACTATGGCTACACCTTC
CASTSTDRGLGNYGYTF
>TRBV6-2/TRBV6-3|NA|few|TRBJ1-5
TGTGCCAGCAGTTACTCGGACAGCTATCAGCCCCAGCATTTT
CASSYSDSYQPQHF
>TRBV7-9|TRBD1|NA|TRBJ2-6
TGTGCCAGCAGCTTAGTACGGACAGGGGGTCGGGCCAACGTCCTGACTTTC
CASSLVRTGGRANVLTF
>TRBV7-6|TRBD2|once|TRBJ2-1
TGTGCCAGCAGCTTAAGTGGGCTAGCGGGAGGGGATGAGCAGTTCTTC
CASSLSGLAGGDEQFF
>TRBV11-3|NA|NA|TRBJ1-4
TGTGCCAGCAGCTACCACAGGGAAGATCTGTTTTTT
CASSYHREDLFF
>TRBV27|TRBD2|NA|TRBJ2-7
TGTGCCAGCAAGCAGCGGGAGGGCCTTCGCGAGCAGTACTTC
CASKQREGLREQYF
>TRBV5-8|NA|NA|TRBJ1-1
TGTGCCAGCAACACGAAGAGAGGGAGGAGCACTGAAGCTTTCTTT
CASNTKRGRSTEAFF
>TRBV12-5|NA|NA|TRBJ2-6
TGTGCTAGTGGTTTGGGGGGAGGTCCTGGGGCCAACGTCCTGACTTTC
CASGLGGGPGANVLTF
>TRBV27|NA|NA|TRBJ1-5
TGTGCCAGCAGTGACAGTTATAGCAATCAGCCCCAGCATTTT
CASSDSYSNQPQHF
>TRBV6-5|NA|NA|TRBJ2-5
TGTGCCAGCAGGAACAGGGGGGGGTTGGGAGAGACCCAGTACTTC
CASRNRGGLGETQYF